These 32 T cell receptor beta chains came from one sample sequenced in a study of beta chain features in type 1 diabetes. General study findings and limits: Moderately but significantly shorter TCRB CDR3s were found in Type 1 diabetes patients in all four CD4+ subsets.

No antigen has been assigned to these receptors. The study reverse transcribed the entire isolated RNA, so it sequenced expressed TCRB transcripts. Measured with immunoSEQ multiplex PCR; TCRdb has only the in-frame clones, and not every one. The table lists hundreds of thousands of clones, 14% to 15% of them singletons, with 0.015% to 0.019% in the top ten. The sample was naive CD4+ T cells from blood. Receptors originate from a man aged 18 to 29 with type 1 diabetes.

This clone was picked up a small number of times. V and J are TRBV14 and TRBJ2-1; D uncertain. The V end was cut by 4 bases, the J end by 10 bases, with 11 bases between. Germline assignment: CDR1 SGHDN and CDR2 FVKESK. The CDR3 runs 12 residues. The DNA for the CDR3 is TGTGCCAGCAGCCCCCCTAGAGGAGAGCAGTTCTTC. This encodes CASSPPRGEQFF.

This chain connects TRBV19 to TRBJ2-1, with TRBD2 identical over 11 bases. V shed 2 bases and J 7 bases; nucleotides not matched to a gene: 4. The V gene's germline CDR1 is LNHDA and CDR2 SQIVND (reference sequence). CDR3 length: 15 amino acids. The CDR3 protein is CASSIPSGGKNEQFF. Written as DNA, the CDR3 is TGTGCCAGTAGTATACCTAGCGGGGGGAAAAATGAGCAGTTCTTC.

This chain joins TRBV5-1 and TRBJ2-1; D unclear. This CDR3 has 15 amino acids. Between the trimmed V and J ends, which lost 0 bases and 4 bases, there was a span of 11 bases. Germline lookup yields CDR1 SGHRS and CDR2 YFSETQ. In DNA form, the CDR3 reads TGCGCCAGCAGCTTGGGACACCTTCCTTACAATGAGCAGTTCTTC. Translation gives CASSLGHLPYNEQFF. The entire variable domain, with the rest obtained from reference TRBV5-1 and TRBJ2-1, is as follows: KAGVTQTPRYLIKTRGQQVTLSCSPISGHRSVSWYQQTPGQGLQFLFEYFSETQRNKGNFPGRFSGRQFSNSRSEMNVSTLELGDSALYLCASSLGHLPYNEQFFGPGTRLTVL.

This clone came up a few times. This sequence joins TRBV7-2 and TRBJ1-1; TRBD1 is a possible D gene (5 bases). Trimming removed 5 bases at V and 1 base at J, with 14 bases between. The germline gives CDR1 SGHTA, CDR2 FQGNSA. This CDR3 region has 15 residues. The DNA of the CDR3 is TGTGCCAGCAGCGAACCGGGACTCAGGAACACTGAAGCTTTCTTT. It encodes CASSEPGLRNTEAFF.

This clone turned up a few times. The V and J genes are TRBV9 and TRBJ2-5, with 10 bases identical to TRBD2. The CDR3 runs to 18 residues. Germline-derived CDR1 and CDR2 are SGDLS and YYNGEE. V trimming: 0 bases; J trimming: 7 bases; junction bases outside the gene matches: 15. This CDR3 is CASSVAASGSPLSVTQYF. The CDR3 nucleotides are TGTGCCAGCAGCGTAGCCGCTAGCGGGAGTCCTCTTTCCGTGACCCAGTACTTC. The variable domain in full, completed from reference TRBV9 and TRBJ2-5, reads DSGVTQTPKHLITATGQRVTLRCSPRSGDLSVYWYQQSLDQGLQFLIQYYNGEERAKGNILERFSAQQFPDLHSELNLSSLELGDSALYFCASSVAASGSPLSVTQYFGPGTRLLVL.

A few counts support this clone. J is TRBJ1-1 and V is TRBV7-2; 8 bases match TRBD1. Trimming at V came to 8 bases and at J to 1 base, leaving 6 bases not matched to a gene. The CDR3 loop spans 14 amino acids. Germline V lookup: CDR1 SGHTA, CDR2 FQGNSA. The CDR3 DNA is TGTGCCAGCTCCCGACAGGGGCAGAACACTGAAGCTTTCTTT. Protein product: CASSRQGQNTEAFF.

The rearrangement uses TRBV7-6 and TRBJ2-7, with a weak D call TRBD2 (6 bases). Looked up from germline, CDR1 is SGHVS and CDR2 is FNYEAQ. The V end was cut by 0 bases, the J end by 4 bases, with 7 bases between. The CDR3 length is 13 residues. The CDR3 here is CASSLAREYEQYF. Here the CDR3 DNA reads TGTGCCAGCAGCTTAGCGCGGGAATACGAGCAGTACTTC.

This chain joins TRBV30 and TRBJ2-5; D gene uncertain. Germline V gene data show CDR1 as GTSNPN and CDR2 as SVGIG (reference sequence). The CDR3 loop spans 13 amino acids. Trimming stripped 0 bases from V and 5 bases from J, with 10 bases between. The DNA for the CDR3 is TGTGCCTGGAGTGTGATGGCCAGGGAGACCCAGTACTTC. This translates into CAWSVMARETQYF.

This sequence joins TRBV20-1 and TRBJ1-2; 8 bases map to TRBD1. CDR1 and CDR2 from the germline V gene are DFQATT and SNEGSKA (reference sequence). The V segment lost 3 bases and the J segment 10 bases; nucleotides outside the gene matches: 4. This CDR3 has 11 residues. DNA for the CDR3: TGCAGTGCTAGTGGGACAGGAGACTACACCTTC. Translated, it gives CSASGTGDYTF.

The chain is built from TRBV29-1 and TRBJ2-3; 12 bases line up with TRBD2. The CDR3 runs to 19 residues. Germline V lookup: CDR1 SQVTM, CDR2 ANQGSEA. V gave up 1 base and J gave up 3 bases; unmatched junction bases: 14. This chain's CDR3 is CSVEGTSGDRYGGTDTQYF. Written as DNA, the CDR3 is TGCAGCGTTGAAGGGACTAGCGGGGACAGATACGGCGGTACAGATACGCAGTATTTT.

In this sample, this clone turned up a few times. This chain joins TRBV30 and TRBJ2-2; 7 bases match TRBD2. This CDR3 comprises 14 residues. Germline CDR1 reads GTSNPN; CDR2 reads SVGIG (reference sequence). V lost 4 bases, J lost 6 bases, and 8 bases stayed unmatched. The DNA of the CDR3 is TGTGCCTGGACTCCCGGCGGGAGTCCCGGGGAGCTGTTTTTT. This gives the protein CAWTPGGSPGELFF.

This sequence joins TRBV27 and TRBJ2-5; TRBD2 might be the D (5 bases). The CDR3 runs to 12 residues. The V end was cut by 2 bases, the J end by 5 bases, with 6 bases between. In germline, CDR1 is MNHEY, CDR2 SMNVEV (reference sequence). Written as DNA, the CDR3 is TGTGCCAGCAGTTTACCGGGGGAGACCCAGTACTTC. This gives the protein CASSLPGETQYF.

The V and J genes are TRBV9 and TRBJ1-1; 7 bases fit TRBD1. This CDR3 spans 15 amino acids. V lost 0 bases, J lost 0 bases, and 2 bases stayed unmatched. In germline, CDR1 is SGDLS, CDR2 YYNGEE. CDR3 coding DNA: TGTGCCAGCAGCGTAGGGGGACAGTTGAACACTGAAGCTTTCTTT. Encoded protein: CASSVGGQLNTEAFF.

This clone showed up just a few times. J is TRBJ2-1 and V is TRBV5-4, with 11 positions matching TRBD2. The CDR3 is made up of 17 amino acids. The germline V gene has CDR1 SGHNT and CDR2 YYREEE (reference sequence). J lost 7 bases, V lost 3 bases, and 12 bases had no gene match. CDR3 amino acids: CASSYETGTSGRNEQFF. Here the CDR3 DNA reads TGTGCCAGCAGCTACGAAACCGGGACTAGCGGACGAAATGAGCAGTTCTTC.

This chain connects TRBV30 to TRBJ2-1; 11 nucleotides match TRBD1. Trimming took 5 bases from V and 7 from J; bases not matched to a gene: 7. The CDR3 spans 14 residues. CDR1 and CDR2 from the germline V gene are GTSNPN and SVGIG (reference sequence). The CDR3 spells CAWGQGALENEQFF. The CDR3 DNA reads as TGTGCCTGGGGACAGGGGGCACTCGAAAATGAGCAGTTCTTC. Variable domain in full (rest from reference TRBV30 and TRBJ2-1): SQTIHQWPATLVQPVGSPLSLECTVEGTSNPNLYWYRQAAGRGLQLLFYSVGIGQISSEVPQNLSASRPQDRQFILSSKKLLLSDSGFYLCAWGQGALENEQFFGPGTRLTVL.

This clone appeared a few times. The V gene is TRBV29-1, the J gene TRBJ2-7; 8 bases map to TRBD1. The CDR3 is made up of 13 amino acids. Germline loops: CDR1 SQVTM, CDR2 ANQGSEA. J was trimmed by 7 bases and V by 4 bases; bases with no gene match: 9. The CDR3 region has the DNA TGCAGCGTTGTAGACAGGGGTTTGAGTGAGCAGTACTTC. This translates into CSVVDRGLSEQYF.

V usage is TRBV4-3 and J usage is TRBJ1-1; 12 bases fit TRBD1. With V trimmed by 5 bases and J by 7 bases, 8 bases remained unmatched. Germline V gene data show CDR1 as LGHNA and CDR2 as YSLEER. The CDR3 consists of 15 residues. CDR3 nucleotides: TGCGCCAGCAGCGCCCTGGGGACAGGGGGCGTTGAAGCTTTCTTT. It yields the protein CASSALGTGGVEAFF.

In its sample, this clone was seen once. This chain uses TRBV6-6 with TRBJ1-5; no definite D call. The germline V gene has CDR1 MNHNY and CDR2 SVGAGI (reference sequence). Trimming took 2 bases from V and 5 from J, leaving 7 bases between them. The CDR3 has 13 amino acids. The CDR3 here is CASSYGQDQPQHF. The CDR3 DNA reads TGTGCCAGCAGTTACGGGCAGGATCAGCCCCAGCATTTT.

This clone has only a few counts. This chain links TRBV7-9 with TRBJ1-5; D is unresolved. The V gene lost 1 base and the J gene lost 6 bases, with 16 bases spanning the gap. Germline-derived CDR1 and CDR2 are SEHNR and FQNEAQ (reference sequence). The CDR3 length is 16 residues. CDR3: CASSLGRPVTGQPQHF. The CDR3 bases are TGTGCCAGCAGCTTAGGGCGGCCCGTGACCGGTCAGCCCCAGCATTTT.

The V call is TRBV14, the J call TRBJ2-1, with a weak D call TRBD1 (6 bases). Deletions cut 1 base from V and 15 bases from J, with 16 bases between. Germline lookup yields CDR1 SGHDN and CDR2 FVKESK. This CDR3 comprises 13 residues. DNA of the CDR3: TGTGCCAGCAGCCAAGGTCAGGGGACCACCGGGTTCTTC. Protein: CASSQGQGTTGFF. The whole variable domain, remainder taken from reference TRBV14 and TRBJ2-1, is EAGVTQFPSHSVIEKGQTVTLRCDPISGHDNLYWYRRVMGKEIKFLLHFVKESKQDESGMPNNRFLAERTGGTYSTLKVQPAELEDSGVYFCASSQGQGTTGFFGPGTRLTVL.

This clone was seen only a few times. DNA for the CDR3: TGTGCCATCAGAATCGGACTAGCGAACACCGGGGAGCTGTTTTTT. Residues: CAIRIGLANTGELFF. The rearrangement joins TRBV10-3 to TRBJ2-2; 7 bases match TRBD2. The CDR3 covers 15 residues. Trimming cost V 6 bases and J 0 bases; bases outside gene matches: 4. Looked up from germline, CDR1 is ENHRY and CDR2 is SYGVKD.

There are a few counts of this clone. This chain links TRBV15 with TRBJ2-1; 8 bases fit TRBD1. Per the germline V gene, CDR1 is LNHNV and CDR2 is YYDKDF (reference sequence). V lost 1 base and J lost 4; bases outside the gene matches: 6. The CDR3 runs to 16 residues. The CDR3 reads CATSRGTGLGYNEQFF. CDR3 DNA: TGTGCCACCAGCAGAGGGACAGGGTTGGGGTACAATGAGCAGTTCTTC.

This clone was seen more than once but under ten times. The gene calls are TRBV9 and TRBJ2-6, with D uncertain. The CDR3 is 15 residues long. Between the trimmed V and J ends, which lost 4 bases and 0 bases, there was a span of 8 bases. Germline V gene data show CDR1 as SGDLS and CDR2 as YYNGEE. CDR3 DNA: TGTGCCAGCAGCCCTCAGAACTCTGGGGCCAACGTCCTGACTTTC. This encodes CASSPQNSGANVLTF.

This clone has just a few counts. This chain links TRBV30 with TRBJ1-5, with 8 nucleotides matching TRBD1. From germline, CDR1 is GTSNPN and CDR2 SVGIG (reference sequence). V lost 1 base and J lost 0; bases outside the gene matches: 11. CDR3 length equals 18 residues. DNA for the CDR3: TGTGCCTGGAGTGCCGATAGGACAGGGCATTATAGCAATCAGCCCCAGCATTTT. Protein sequence: CAWSADRTGHYSNQPQHF.

The chain combines TRBV4-3 with TRBJ2-7, with 8 positions matching TRBD2. The CDR3 has 15 residues. Germline V gene sequence: CDR1 LGHNA, CDR2 YSLEER. Trimming took 4 bases from V and 8 from J; bases not matched to a gene: 13. CDR3 DNA sequence: TGCGCCAGCAGCCTTGGCGGGGGGCCCTACTTCCAGCAGTACTTC. Protein product: CASSLGGGPYFQQYF.

The chain recombines TRBV2 with TRBJ2-1; D unclear. The CDR3 spans 10 residues. The germline CDR1 and CDR2 sequences are SNHLY and FYNNEI. The V and J ends lost 10 bases and 10 bases respectively, with 11 bases between them. CDR3 bases: TGTGCCAAGGTCGCCGGGGAGCAGTTCTTC. It yields the protein CAKVAGEQFF.

This clone was picked up one time. The V gene is TRBV30, the J gene TRBJ2-5; tentatively, D is TRBD2 (5 bases). The CDR3 loop spans 12 amino acids. Trimming took 5 bases from V and 5 from J, leaving 12 bases between them. Germline V gene lookup returns CDR1 GTSNPN and CDR2 SVGIG (reference sequence). The DNA of the CDR3 is TGTGCCTGGGGACTGTCCCGGGAGACCCAGTACTTC. Translating gives CAWGLSRETQYF. The full variable domain, its missing parts supplied by reference TRBV30 and TRBJ2-5, is SQTIHQWPATLVQPVGSPLSLECTVEGTSNPNLYWYRQAAGRGLQLLFYSVGIGQISSEVPQNLSASRPQDRQFILSSKKLLLSDSGFYLCAWGLSRETQYFGPGTRLLVL.

This clone was counted between two and nine times. This chain connects TRBV28 to TRBJ1-1; D is uncertain. The CDR3 contains 13 residues. V was trimmed by 3 bases and J by 5 bases, leaving 10 bases between them. CDR1 and CDR2 from the germline V gene are MDHEN and SYDVKM. The CDR3 region has the DNA TGTGCCAGCAGTTTTTGGGCTGGGACTGAAGCTTTCTTT. This translates into CASSFWAGTEAFF.

This clone came up once. The rearrangement uses TRBV7-2 and TRBJ2-2; 10 bases are shared with TRBD2. V lost 5 bases to trimming and J lost 6 bases; unmatched junction nucleotides: 9. CDR3 size: 16 residues. The germline V gene has CDR1 SGHTA and CDR2 FQGNSA. The CDR3 is CASSPLGTSVPGELFF. The CDR3 DNA follows: TGTGCCAGCAGCCCCCTAGGGACTAGCGTCCCCGGGGAGCTGTTTTTT.

There are a few counts of this clone. CDR3 bases: TGCGCCAGCAGCCCCTACATGGGACAGGGGAACTACGAGCAGTACTTC. It is translated as CASSPYMGQGNYEQYF. The chain carries TRBV5-1 and TRBJ2-7; the match to TRBD1 covers 10 bases. J was trimmed by 3 bases and V by 4 bases; bases with no gene match: 10. The CDR3 consists of 16 residues. From germline, CDR1 is SGHRS and CDR2 YFSETQ.

The chain recombines TRBV2 with TRBJ1-6; 7 positions agree with TRBD1. Per the germline V gene, CDR1 is SNHLY and CDR2 is FYNNEI. J lost 7 bases, V lost 6 bases, and 3 bases had no gene match. The CDR3 spans 13 residues. CDR3 nucleotide sequence: TGTGCCAGCAGACCGACAGGGAATTCACCCCTCCACTTT. Translating gives CASRPTGNSPLHF.

For the CDR3, the DNA is TGTGCCAGCGCCCGGGGACTAGCTATCAATGAGCAGTTCTTC. This codes for CASARGLAINEQFF. The rearrangement uses TRBV19 and TRBJ2-1, with TRBD2 matching 9 bases. V shed 9 bases, J shed 6 bases, and the junction held 9 bases outside the gene matches. The CDR3 is made up of 14 amino acids. From germline, CDR1 is LNHDA and CDR2 SQIVND (reference sequence).